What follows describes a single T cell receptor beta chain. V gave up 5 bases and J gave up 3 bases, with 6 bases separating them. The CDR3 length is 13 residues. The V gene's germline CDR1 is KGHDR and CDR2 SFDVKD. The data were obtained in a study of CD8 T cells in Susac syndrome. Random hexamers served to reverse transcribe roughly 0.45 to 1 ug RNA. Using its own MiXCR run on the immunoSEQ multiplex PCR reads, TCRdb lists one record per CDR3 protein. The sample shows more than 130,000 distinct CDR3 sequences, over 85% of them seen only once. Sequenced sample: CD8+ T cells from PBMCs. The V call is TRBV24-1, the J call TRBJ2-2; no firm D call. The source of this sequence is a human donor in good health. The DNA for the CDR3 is TGTGCCACCAGTGGCACCTACACCGGGGAGCTGTTTTTT. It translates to CATSGTYTGELFF.